Below are 26 T cell receptor beta chains sequenced from a single sample in a study of blood T cell repertoires in COVID-19. Repertoires were generated with immunoSEQ multiplex PCR, while TCRdb's copy carries only in-frame clones and drops some. The sample consists of a few hundred thousand clones, approximately 86% of them appearing once. Sequenced input: peripheral blood. The receptors were gathered from a woman between 45 and 60 years old who had recovered from COVID-19.

The chain is built from TRBV4-2 and TRBJ2-2; possible D gene TRBD1, 5 bases. V dropped 0 bases and J dropped 2 bases, with 13 bases sitting between them. The V gene's germline CDR1 is LGHNA and CDR2 YNFKEQ. The CDR3 is 17 amino acids. The CDR3 DNA reads TGTGCCAGCAGCCAAGAAACGAAGGGGCGAAACACCGGGGAGCTGTTTTTT. Translation gives CASSQETKGRNTGELFF.

V and J are TRBV2 and TRBJ1-6; TRBD1 agrees at 9 bases. This CDR3 has 14 amino acids. Germline V gives CDR1 SNHLY, CDR2 FYNNEI. J lost 10 bases, V lost 5 bases, and 6 bases had no gene match. Here the CDR3 DNA reads TGTGCCAGCAGTCTACAGGGGGCGGAATCACCCCTCCACTTT. Amino acid sequence: CASSLQGAESPLHF.

The chain links TRBV6-5 to TRBJ2-5, with TRBD1 as a possible D gene (6 bases). Per the germline V gene, CDR1 is MNHEY and CDR2 is SVGAGI. This CDR3 contains 14 residues. Trimming took off 6 bases at V and 2 bases at J, with 13 bases between the two ends. In DNA form, the CDR3 reads TGTGCCAGCAGGGTGGACAGTTTACAAGAGACCCAGTACTTC. It encodes CASRVDSLQETQYF.

This chain connects TRBV27 to TRBJ1-5; 7 bases agree with TRBD1. V was clipped by 5 bases and J by 1 base; unmatched bases: 8. Germline lookup yields CDR1 MNHEY and CDR2 SMNVEV (reference sequence). The CDR3 consists of 16 residues. In DNA form, the CDR3 reads TGTGCCAGCAGTCCCAGCCAGGGGGAAAGCAATCAGCCCCAGCATTTT. Translating gives CASSPSQGESNQPQHF.

This chain joins TRBV29-1 and TRBJ1-4, with 10 bases aligning to TRBD1. The CDR3 runs to 15 residues. V gave up 5 bases and J gave up 6 bases; unmatched junction bases: 9. Germline V gene sequence: CDR1 SQVTM, CDR2 ANQGSEA. As DNA, the CDR3 is TGCAGCGTTTTACCGGGACAGGGGCGGGATGAAAAACTGTTTTTT. This gives the protein CSVLPGQGRDEKLFF.

The chain employs TRBV2 and TRBJ1-5; no firm D call. In germline, CDR1 is SNHLY, CDR2 FYNNEI. This CDR3 has 14 residues. V lost 2 bases, J lost 5 bases, and 10 bases lay in between. CDR3: CASSERGRHQPQHF. In DNA, the CDR3 is TGTGCCAGCAGTGAACGAGGCCGTCATCAGCCCCAGCATTTT.

The chain links TRBV18 to TRBJ1-2; TRBD1 matches at 8 bases. This CDR3 region has 13 residues. CDR1 and CDR2 (germline): KGHSH, LQKENI. Germline trimming cut 5 bases from V and 7 bases from J; bases unmatched to any gene: 6. Here the CDR3 reads CASSSDRESGYTF. The CDR3, as DNA: TGTGCCAGCTCATCGGACAGGGAATCTGGCTACACCTTC.

This clone was counted between two and nine times. The CDR3 nucleotides read TGTGCCAGCAGCGTGGTAGCGGGAGGTCCTCAAGATGAGCAGTTCTTC. As protein: CASSVVAGGPQDEQFF. The chain is built from TRBV9 and TRBJ2-1; TRBD2 aligns across 10 bases. This CDR3 is 16 amino acids long. Germline CDR1 SGDLS, CDR2 YYNGEE. V lost 2 bases, J lost 8 bases, and 10 bases stayed unmatched.

The V call is TRBV7-2, the J call TRBJ2-5, with TRBD2 as a possible D gene (6 bases). CDR3 size: 15 residues. Trimming shortened V by 5 bases and J by 1 base, and 14 bases separated the two germline ends. From germline, CDR1 is SGHTA and CDR2 FQGNSA. The DNA of the CDR3 is TGTGCCAGCAGCCCACAGGACTACCGCCAAGAGACCCAGTACTTC. Its protein is CASSPQDYRQETQYF.

V gene TRBV19 combines with J gene TRBJ1-4; possible D gene TRBD1, 6 bases. The CDR3 contains 14 residues. V was pared by 9 bases and J by 4 bases, with 15 bases between. Looked up from germline, CDR1 is LNHDA and CDR2 is SQIVND (reference sequence). CDR3 amino acids: CASTSGALNEKLFF. In DNA form, the CDR3 reads TGTGCCAGCACCTCAGGGGCCCTTAATGAAAAACTGTTTTTT.

The chain combines TRBV7-9 with TRBJ1-2; 8 bases align to TRBD1. Germline CDR1 SEHNR, CDR2 FQNEAQ (reference sequence). The CDR3 consists of 15 residues. V shed 4 bases, J shed 4 bases, and the junction held 8 bases outside the gene matches. Here the CDR3 reads CASSSRQGRAYGYTF. For the CDR3, the DNA is TGTGCCAGCAGCTCTAGACAGGGGCGAGCCTATGGCTACACCTTC.

Comments on this clone: Germline and junction disagree at one end, which may indicate a read error. The V gene is TRBV13, the J gene TRBJ1-2; tentatively, D is TRBD1 (6 bases). Germline loops: CDR1 PRHDT, CDR2 FYEKMQ (reference sequence). This CDR3 spans 14 amino acids. The CDR3 spells CASNLAGARGGYTF. The CDR3 DNA follows: TGTGCCAGCAACTTAGCAGGGGCCCGTGGTGGCTACACCTTC.

As to this clone: Other DNA sequences in this sample translate to the same CDR3. This sequence joins TRBV5-1 and TRBJ2-1; TRBD2 matches at 7 bases. The junction had 3 bases not matched to a gene; V was cut back by 0 bases and J by 6 bases. This CDR3 comprises 14 residues. Germline loops: CDR1 SGHRS, CDR2 YFSETQ. The CDR3 sequence is CASSLGGSRNEQFF. CDR3 DNA sequence: TGCGCCAGCAGCTTGGGCGGGAGTCGCAATGAGCAGTTCTTC.

The table lists this clone with a count of one. This CDR3 reads CASSLGQGDLTETQYF. Written as DNA, the CDR3 is TGTGCCAGCAGCTTAGGGCAGGGGGATTTGACAGAGACCCAGTACTTC. The chain employs TRBV7-6 and TRBJ2-5, with 7 nucleotides matching TRBD1. The CDR3 totals 16 residues. Trimming removed 1 base from V and 4 bases from J; junction bases left unmatched: 9. The germline V gene has CDR1 SGHVS and CDR2 FNYEAQ. Looking up the rest from reference TRBV7-6 and TRBJ2-5 gives the full variable domain: GAGVSQSPRYKVTKRGQDVALRCDPISGHVSLYWYRQALGQGPEFLTYFNYEAQQDKSGLPNDRFSAERPEGSISTLTIQRTEQRDSAMYRCASSLGQGDLTETQYFGPGTRLLVL.

The V gene is TRBV4-2, the J gene TRBJ2-3; D is possibly TRBD2 (5 bases). Trimming removed 0 bases from V and 2 bases from J, with 21 bases in between. Germline CDR1 and CDR2: LGHNA and YNFKEQ. CDR3 size: 19 residues. The CDR3 coding sequence is TGTGCCAGCAGCCAAGAACCCTCCGTTGGTAGCGCCAACACAGATACGCAGTATTTT. Amino acid sequence: CASSQEPSVGSANTDTQYF.

Details on this clone: This sample also contains other DNA sequences that code for the same CDR3. The J gene is TRBJ2-5, the V gene TRBV7-3, with 12 positions matching TRBD2. Per germline, CDR1 SGHTA and CDR2 FQGTGA. Trimming took 1 base from V and 5 from J; bases not matched to a gene: 2. The CDR3 runs 15 residues. CDR3 sequence: CASSLRLAGVETQYF. The CDR3 DNA is TGTGCCAGCAGCTTAAGACTAGCGGGAGTGGAGACCCAGTACTTC.

This chain joins TRBV5-4 and TRBJ2-3, with a possible D match to TRBD2 (6 bases). V shed 4 bases and J shed 4 bases, with 22 bases lying between them. Germline CDR1 SGHNT, CDR2 YYREEE (reference sequence). The CDR3 is 17 residues long. CDR3 nucleotide sequence: TGTGCCAGCAGCCCCGCCGGGGTAGCGGACCACTCAGATACGCAGTATTTT. This encodes CASSPAGVADHSDTQYF.

Here the CDR3 DNA reads TGTGCCAGCAGCCAGGATTTGGTGAGAGGGCTAAATCGAGACGAGCAGTACTTC. As protein: CASSQDLVRGLNRDEQYF. V gene TRBV4-2 combines with J gene TRBJ2-7; a possible D gene is TRBD2 (5 bases). V was clipped by 3 bases and J by 5 bases, with 26 bases between them. CDR1 is LGHNA, CDR2 YNFKEQ, per germline. The CDR3 runs to 18 residues.

The chain uses TRBV27 and TRBJ2-1; a possible D gene is TRBD1 (5 bases). The CDR3 totals 11 residues. V lost 8 bases to trimming and J lost 5 bases, with 7 bases between them. Germline CDR1 is MNHEY and CDR2 is SMNVEV (reference sequence). CDR3 DNA sequence: TGTGCCAGCGCAGGGAACAATGAGCAGTTCTTC. Protein product: CASAGNNEQFF.

This rearrangement joins TRBV18 to TRBJ2-2; 9 nucleotides match TRBD1. The germline V gene has CDR1 KGHSH and CDR2 LQKENI. This CDR3 spans 16 amino acids. V dropped 5 bases and J dropped 4; count of bases not matched to a gene: 8. CDR3 sequence reads: CASSFAGTGSTGELFF. CDR3 nucleotides: TGTGCCAGCTCATTTGCCGGGACAGGGTCCACCGGGGAGCTGTTTTTT.

V gene TRBV7-9 combines with J gene TRBJ2-2; possible D gene TRBD1, 6 bases. Trimming removed 5 bases from V and 3 bases from J, with 16 bases in between. Germline-derived CDR1 and CDR2 are SEHNR and FQNEAQ (reference sequence). The CDR3 is 16 residues long. The CDR3 region has the DNA TGTGCCAGCAGCCCGAACAGGGTTGAGGACACCGGGGAGCTGTTTTTT. This gives the protein CASSPNRVEDTGELFF.

CDR3 sequence reads: CASSPGTPHLTTNYGYTF. CDR3 nucleotides: TGTGCCAGCAGTCCCGGGACACCTCACCTTACTACTAACTATGGCTACACCTTC. The chain has TRBV6-2 or TRBV6-3 and TRBJ1-2; D is possibly TRBD1 (6 bases). Trimming removed 5 bases from V and 0 bases from J, with 22 bases in between. The CDR3 has 18 amino acids. CDR1 and CDR2 (germline): MNHEY, SVGEGT.

V gene TRBV18 combines with J gene TRBJ1-2; the D gene is possibly TRBD1 (5 bases). The CDR3 has 14 residues. V lost 3 bases to trimming and J lost 2 bases, with 10 bases between them. The germline CDR1 and CDR2 sequences are KGHSH and LQKENI. CDR3 in amino acids: CASSPKRGNYGYTF. In nucleotides, the CDR3 is TGTGCCAGCTCACCTAAGCGGGGGAACTATGGCTACACCTTC.

The rearrangement links TRBV6-1 to TRBJ1-3, with D maybe TRBD1 (5 bases). The CDR3 totals 15 residues. The germline CDR1 and CDR2 sequences are MNHNS and SASEGT. Between the trimmed V and J ends, which lost 0 bases and 4 bases, there was a span of 10 bases. The CDR3 sequence is CASSEAGRVGNTIYF. The CDR3 region has the DNA TGTGCCAGCAGTGAAGCAGGCAGGGTCGGAAACACCATATATTTT.

The chain joins TRBV5-1 to TRBJ1-2; perhaps TRBD1 as D (6 bases). The CDR3 has 15 amino acids. Germline V lookup: CDR1 SGHRS, CDR2 YFSETQ. V lost 2 bases and J 0 bases, leaving 11 bases between the germline ends. CDR3 nucleotides: TGCGCCAGCAGCTTCCGGACAGCTGCTAACTATGGCTACACCTTC. As protein: CASSFRTAANYGYTF.

The genes are TRBV6-2 or TRBV6-3 and TRBJ2-2; 9 positions agree with TRBD2. From germline, CDR1 is MNHEY and CDR2 SVGEGT. V lost 1 base and J lost 2; bases outside the gene matches: 2. This CDR3 is 16 amino acids long. DNA of the CDR3: TGTGCCAGCAGTTACTTTAGCGGGAGTAACACCGGGGAGCTGTTTTTT. The encoded protein is CASSYFSGSNTGELFF.